These T cell receptor beta chains were read from a single sample in a study of glioma-infiltrating T cells. TCRdb re-analysed the multiplex PCR reads in MiXCR, keeping a single row per CDR3 protein. The sample consists of about 130,000 distinct CDR3 sequences, under 25% of them appearing once. The sample was glioma tissue, nonneoplastic brain tissue, or PBMCs (not recorded which). These receptors were obtained from a human donor with low-grade glioma or glioblastoma, undergoing nonglioma brain surgery, or in good health (not recorded which). The CDR3 runs from the conserved cysteine through the conserved F or W. Fields, in order: CDR3 protein, CDR3 DNA, clone size, V gene, J gene, D gene, CDR3 length. D genes are given only for firm matches. A row's size may be missing; if present it is once, few, many or a size class.

CASSPKDGLNQPQHF	TGTGCCAGCTCACCGAAAGACGGGCTCAATCAGCCCCAGCATTTT	.	TRBV18	TRBJ1-5	.	15
CASSLGTGNYSYTF	TGTGCCAGCAGCTTAGGGACAGGGAACTATAGCTACACCTTC	.	TRBV7-9	TRBJ1-2	TRBD1	14
CASNRQGRSYNEQFF	TGTGCCAGCAACAGACAGGGGCGGTCCTACAATGAGCAGTTCTTC	few	TRBV2	TRBJ2-1	TRBD1	15
CSAFPRGRADTQYF	TGCAGTGCCTTCCCCCGGGGGCGGGCAGATACGCAGTATTTT	few	TRBV20-1	TRBJ2-3	.	14
CASSESDFNEQFF	TGTGCCAGCAGTGAATCCGATTTTAATGAGCAGTTCTTC	many	TRBV2	TRBJ2-1	.	13
CATIDSYYGYTF	TGTGCCACCATTGATTCGTACTATGGCTACACCTTC	once	TRBV24-1	TRBJ1-2	.	12
CASSQVVLAKNIQYF	TGCGCCAGCAGCCAAGTAGTTCTAGCCAAAAACATTCAGTACTTC	.	TRBV4-1	TRBJ2-4	.	15
CATSDPGFTEAFF	TGTGCCACCAGTGATCCGGGGTTCACTGAAGCTTTCTTT	few	TRBV24-1	TRBJ1-1	.	13
CASSLAPGSNYGYTF	TGTGCCAGCAGCTTAGCGCCGGGATCCAACTATGGCTACACCTTC	few	TRBV7-9	TRBJ1-2	.	15
CASRTGTGGYNSPLHF	TGTGCCAGCAGGACCGGGACAGGGGGCTATAATTCACCCCTCCACTTT	few	TRBV28	TRBJ1-6	TRBD1	16
CATSETTTYGYTF	TGTGCCACCAGTGAGACAACGACCTACGGCTACACCTTC	few	TRBV24-1	TRBJ1-2	.	13
CSARDRLKGGGRNEQFF	TGCAGTGCCAGAGATCGACTTAAGGGCGGGGGTCGAAATGAGCAGTTCTTC	.	TRBV20-1	TRBJ2-1	TRBD2	17
CASSLIRDYTEAFF	TGTGCCAGCAGTTTAATCAGGGATTACACTGAAGCTTTCTTT	many	TRBV28	TRBJ1-1	.	14
CASKSAMNTEAFF	TGTGCCAGCAAATCGGCCATGAACACTGAAGCTTTCTTT	many	TRBV28	TRBJ1-1	.	13
CASSLLTGEKLFF	TGTGCCAGCAGTTTATTGACAGGTGAAAAACTGTTTTTT	many	TRBV28	TRBJ1-4	.	13
CSARTTGNNQPQHF	TGCAGTGCCAGAACTACAGGGAACAATCAGCCCCAGCATTTT	many	TRBV20-1	TRBJ1-5	.	14
CASSSGTVLTGELFF	TGCGCCAGCAGCTCCGGGACAGTCTTAACCGGGGAGCTGTTTTTT	.	TRBV5-1	TRBJ2-2	TRBD1	15
CASSLNLYGYTF	TGTGCCAGCAGTTTAAACCTCTATGGCTACACCTTC	many	TRBV28	TRBJ1-2	.	12
CASSRTGLRTATF	TGTGCCAGCAGCAGGACAGGGTTACGGACCGCGACCTTC	many	TRBV6-1	TRBJ2-1	TRBD1	13
CATSDFNLAGDNEQFF	TGTGCCACCAGTGATTTCAATCTAGCGGGGGACAATGAGCAGTTCTTC	many	TRBV24-1	TRBJ2-1	TRBD2	16
CASSSPPPSKTEAFF	TGTGCCAGCAGTTCCCCCCCACCTAGTAAAACTGAAGCTTTCTTT	many	TRBV28	TRBJ1-1	.	15
CASSLTGTSGGRGNEQFF	TGTGCCAGCAGCTTAACGGGGACTAGCGGGGGCCGAGGCAATGAGCAGTTCTTC	once	TRBV7-3	TRBJ2-1	TRBD2	18
CASAIGTAYNSPLHF	TGTGCCAGTGCTATAGGGACGGCCTATAATTCACCCCTCCACTTT	.	TRBV18	TRBJ1-6	.	15
CATSFPMDGYTF	TGTGCCACCAGCTTTCCTATGGATGGCTACACCTTC	few	TRBV15	TRBJ1-2	.	12
CASSLMAGGSAIQYF	TGTGCCAGCTCCCTGATGGCAGGGGGCAGTGCCATTCAGTACTTC	.	TRBV6-1	TRBJ2-4	TRBD1	15
CASSWTSGSSTDTQYF	TGTGCCAGCAGCTGGACTAGCGGATCTAGCACAGATACGCAGTATTTT	many	TRBV6-1	TRBJ2-3	TRBD2	16
CASSESNQYRGGYTF	TGTGCCAGCAGTGAATCGAATCAATACAGGGGAGGCTACACCTTC	few	TRBV6-1	TRBJ1-2	TRBD1	15
CASSLAGGKDTQYF	TGTGCCAGTAGTCTAGCGGGGGGAAAAGATACGCAGTATTTT	.	TRBV19	TRBJ2-3	TRBD2	14
CASSHARAGLYNGQFF	TGTGCCAGCAGCCACGCCCGGGCCGGATTATACAATGGGCAGTTCTTC	.	TRBV7-9	TRBJ2-1	.	16
CASSARGAGADTQYF	TGTGCCAGCAGCGCCCGGGGGGCAGGGGCAGATACGCAGTATTTT	.	TRBV7-9	TRBJ2-3	.	15
CSARDAGTYNSPLHF	TGCAGTGCTAGAGATGCGGGCACCTATAATTCACCCCTCCACTTT	.	TRBV20-1	TRBJ1-6	.	15
CASSWTSGGLTADTQYF	TGTGCCAGCAGTTGGACTAGCGGGGGGTTGACGGCAGATACGCAGTATTTT	many	TRBV6-1	TRBJ2-3	TRBD2	17
CASSRNRVGSYGYTF	TGTGCCAGCAGTCGTAACAGGGTCGGAAGCTATGGCTACACCTTC	many	TRBV6-1	TRBJ1-2	.	15
CASSLPGRYSGANVLTF	TGTGCCAGCAGCCTTCCGGGACGGTACTCTGGGGCCAACGTCCTGACTTTC	.	TRBV7-8	TRBJ2-6	.	17
CASRSLQNQPQHF	TGTGCCAGCAGGAGCCTACAGAATCAGCCCCAGCATTTT	.	TRBV12-3/TRBV12-4	TRBJ1-5	.	13
CASSPGASTDTQYF	TGTGCCAGCTCACCAGGAGCAAGCACAGATACGCAGTATTTT	.	TRBV18	TRBJ2-3	.	14
CASSLESLAGGNRDTQYF	TGTGCCAGCAGCTTAGAGTCCCTAGCGGGGGGAAATAGAGATACGCAGTATTTT	.	TRBV11-2	TRBJ2-3	TRBD2	18
CASSPRDRGLYQPQHF	TGTGCCAGCAGCCCCCGGGACAGGGGACTTTACCAGCCCCAGCATTTT	.	TRBV7-8	TRBJ1-5	TRBD1	16
CASSSVANHLVRVYNEQFF	TGTGCCAGCAGCTCAGTAGCGAACCACCTAGTTCGGGTCTACAATGAGCAGTTCTTC	few	TRBV7-2	TRBJ2-1	.	19
CASSHGGNTEAFF	TGTGCCAGCAGTCATGGCGGAAACACTGAAGCTTTCTTT	many	TRBV7-9	TRBJ1-1	.	13